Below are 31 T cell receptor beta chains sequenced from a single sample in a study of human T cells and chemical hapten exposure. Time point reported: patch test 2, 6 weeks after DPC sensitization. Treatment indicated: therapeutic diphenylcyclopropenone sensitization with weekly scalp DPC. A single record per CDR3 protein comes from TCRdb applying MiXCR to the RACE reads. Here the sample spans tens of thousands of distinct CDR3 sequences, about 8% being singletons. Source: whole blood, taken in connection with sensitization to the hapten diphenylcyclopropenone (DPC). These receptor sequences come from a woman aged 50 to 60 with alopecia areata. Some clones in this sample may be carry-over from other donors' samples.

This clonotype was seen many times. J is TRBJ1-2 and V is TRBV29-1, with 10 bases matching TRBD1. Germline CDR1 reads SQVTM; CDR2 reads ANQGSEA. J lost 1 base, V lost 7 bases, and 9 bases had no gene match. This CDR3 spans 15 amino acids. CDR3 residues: CSAARTGGVNYGYTF. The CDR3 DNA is TGCAGCGCAGCCAGGACAGGGGGAGTTAACTATGGCTACACCTTC.

CDR3 in DNA: TGTGCCAGCAGCTTCGCGGGAGGCCCCTCTGGGGCCAACGTCCTGACTTTC. It specifies CASSFAGGPSGANVLTF. The V gene is TRBV7-2, the J gene TRBJ2-6; TRBD2 matches 8 bases. The V gene's germline CDR1 is SGHTA and CDR2 FQGNSA. The CDR3 is 17 amino acids. V lost 3 bases, J lost 0 bases, and 4 bases stayed unmatched. The complete variable domain, with remaining parts taken from reference TRBV7-2 and TRBJ2-6, reads GAGVSQSPSNKVTEKGKDVELRCDPISGHTALYWYRQSLGQGLEFLIYFQGNSAPDKSGLPSDRFSAERTGGSVSTLTIQRTQQEDSAVYLCASSFAGGPSGANVLTFGAGSRLTVL.

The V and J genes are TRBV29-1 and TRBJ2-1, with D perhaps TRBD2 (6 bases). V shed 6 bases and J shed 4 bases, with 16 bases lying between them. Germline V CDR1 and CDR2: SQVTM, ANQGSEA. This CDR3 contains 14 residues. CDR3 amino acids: CSVLGPGEYNEQFF. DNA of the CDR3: TGCAGCGTACTAGGCCCGGGGGAGTACAATGAGCAGTTCTTC.

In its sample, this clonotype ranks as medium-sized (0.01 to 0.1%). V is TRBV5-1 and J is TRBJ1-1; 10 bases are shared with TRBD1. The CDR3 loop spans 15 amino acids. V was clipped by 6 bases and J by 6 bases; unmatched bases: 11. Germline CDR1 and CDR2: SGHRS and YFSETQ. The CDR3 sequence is CASIPPTGGLAEAFF. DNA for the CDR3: TGCGCCAGCATTCCCCCGACAGGGGGCTTGGCTGAAGCTTTCTTT.

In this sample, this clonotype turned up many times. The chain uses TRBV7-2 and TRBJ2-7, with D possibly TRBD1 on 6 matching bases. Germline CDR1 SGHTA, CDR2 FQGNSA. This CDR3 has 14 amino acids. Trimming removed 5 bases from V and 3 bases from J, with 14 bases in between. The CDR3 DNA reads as TGTGCCAGCAGCCCAGGACAGATCTACTACGAGCAGTACTTC. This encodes CASSPGQIYYEQYF. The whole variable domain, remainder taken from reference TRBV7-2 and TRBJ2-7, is GAGVSQSPSNKVTEKGKDVELRCDPISGHTALYWYRQSLGQGLEFLIYFQGNSAPDKSGLPSDRFSAERTGGSVSTLTIQRTQQEDSAVYLCASSPGQIYYEQYFGPGTRLTVT.

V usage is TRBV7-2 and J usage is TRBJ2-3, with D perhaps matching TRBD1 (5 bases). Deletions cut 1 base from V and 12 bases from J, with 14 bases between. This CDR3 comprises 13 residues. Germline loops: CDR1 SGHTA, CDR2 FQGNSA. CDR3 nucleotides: TGTGCCAGCAGCTTAGTAAAGCCAGGGCCTCAGTATTTT. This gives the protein CASSLVKPGPQYF.

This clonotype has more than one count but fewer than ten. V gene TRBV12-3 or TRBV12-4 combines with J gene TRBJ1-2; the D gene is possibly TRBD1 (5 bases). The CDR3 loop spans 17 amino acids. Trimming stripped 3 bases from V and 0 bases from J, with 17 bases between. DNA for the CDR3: TGTGCCAGCAGTTTCCTTCTGAGCGGGGGAGCTAACTATGGCTACACCTTC. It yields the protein CASSFLLSGGANYGYTF.

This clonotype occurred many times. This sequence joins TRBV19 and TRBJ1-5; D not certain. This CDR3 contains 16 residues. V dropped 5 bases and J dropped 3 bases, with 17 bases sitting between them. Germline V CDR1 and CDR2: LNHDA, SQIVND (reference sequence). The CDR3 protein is CASSPRGTGDNQPQHF. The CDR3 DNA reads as TGTGCCAGTAGTCCCCGTGGAACCGGGGACAATCAGCCCCAGCATTTT.

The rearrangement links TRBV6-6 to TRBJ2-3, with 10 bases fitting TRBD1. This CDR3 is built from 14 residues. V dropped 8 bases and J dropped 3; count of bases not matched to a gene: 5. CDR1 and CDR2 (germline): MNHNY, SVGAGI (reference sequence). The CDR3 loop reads CASLRTGGTDTQYF. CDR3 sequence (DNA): TGTGCCAGCCTACGGACAGGGGGGACAGATACGCAGTATTTT.

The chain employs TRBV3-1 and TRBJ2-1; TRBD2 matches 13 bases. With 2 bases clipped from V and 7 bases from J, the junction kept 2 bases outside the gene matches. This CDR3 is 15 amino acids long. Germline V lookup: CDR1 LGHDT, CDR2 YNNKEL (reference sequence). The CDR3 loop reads CASSQTGLAGNEQFF. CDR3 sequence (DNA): TGTGCCAGCAGCCAAACGGGACTAGCGGGGAATGAGCAGTTCTTC.

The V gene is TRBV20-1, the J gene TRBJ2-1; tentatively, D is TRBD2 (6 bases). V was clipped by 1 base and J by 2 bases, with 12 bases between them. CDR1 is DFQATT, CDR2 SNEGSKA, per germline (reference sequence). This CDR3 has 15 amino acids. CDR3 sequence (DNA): TGCAGTGCTAGAGCGAGCGGGCCCCCCTACAATGAGCAGTTCTTC. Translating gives CSARASGPPYNEQFF.

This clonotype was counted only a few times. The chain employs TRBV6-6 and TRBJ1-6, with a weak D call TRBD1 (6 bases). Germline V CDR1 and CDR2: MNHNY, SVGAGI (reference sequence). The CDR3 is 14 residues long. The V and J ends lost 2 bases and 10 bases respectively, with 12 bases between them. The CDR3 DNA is TGTGCCAGCAGTTACCAGGGGTCCACCTCACCCCTCCACTTT. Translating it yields CASSYQGSTSPLHF.

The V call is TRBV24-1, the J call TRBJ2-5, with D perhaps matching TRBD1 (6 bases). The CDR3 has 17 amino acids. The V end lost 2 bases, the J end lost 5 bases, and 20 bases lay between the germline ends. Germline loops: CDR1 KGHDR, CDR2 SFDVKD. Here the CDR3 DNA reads TGTGCCACCAGTGATTACGCCCGGGGCAGGGGTCAGGAGACCCAGTACTTC. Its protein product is CATSDYARGRGQETQYF.

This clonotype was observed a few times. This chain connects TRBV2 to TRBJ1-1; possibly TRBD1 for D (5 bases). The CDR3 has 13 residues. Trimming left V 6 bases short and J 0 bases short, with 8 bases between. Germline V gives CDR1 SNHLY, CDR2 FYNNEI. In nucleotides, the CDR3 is TGTGCCAGCAGACGACAGATGAACACTGAAGCTTTCTTT. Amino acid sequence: CASRRQMNTEAFF. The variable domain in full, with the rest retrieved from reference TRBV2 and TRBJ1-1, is EPEVTQTPSHQVTQMGQEVILRCVPISNHLYFYWYRQILGQKVEFLVSFYNNEISEKSEIFDDQFSVERPDGSNFTLKIRSTKLEDSAMYFCASRRQMNTEAFFGQGTRLTVV.

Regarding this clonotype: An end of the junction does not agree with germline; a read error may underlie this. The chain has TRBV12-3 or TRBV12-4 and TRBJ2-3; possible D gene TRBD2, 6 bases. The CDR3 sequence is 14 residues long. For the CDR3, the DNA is TGTGCCAGCAATTTAATAGCGGACACAGATACGCAGTATTTT. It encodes CASNLIADTDTQYF.

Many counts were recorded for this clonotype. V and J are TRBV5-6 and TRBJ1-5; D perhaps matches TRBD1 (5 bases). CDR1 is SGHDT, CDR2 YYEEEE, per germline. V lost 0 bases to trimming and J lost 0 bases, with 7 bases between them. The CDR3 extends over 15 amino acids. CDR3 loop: CASSLGQNSNQPQHF. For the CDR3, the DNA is TGTGCCAGCAGCTTGGGACAGAATAGCAATCAGCCCCAGCATTTT.

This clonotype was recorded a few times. As DNA, the CDR3 is TGTGCCAGCAGTTTCCCAGGGGCCTACAATGAGCAGTTCTTC. Amino acid sequence: CASSFPGAYNEQFF. V is TRBV27 and J is TRBJ2-1, with D possibly TRBD1 on 6 matching bases. Trimming stripped 3 bases from V and 2 bases from J, with 8 bases between. Germline V CDR1 and CDR2: MNHEY, SMNVEV (reference sequence). The CDR3 is 14 residues long.

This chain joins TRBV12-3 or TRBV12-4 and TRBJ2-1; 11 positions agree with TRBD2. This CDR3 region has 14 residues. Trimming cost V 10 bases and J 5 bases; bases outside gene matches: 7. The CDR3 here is CATKLAGVDNEQFF. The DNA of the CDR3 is TGTGCCACTAAACTAGCGGGAGTCGACAATGAGCAGTTCTTC.

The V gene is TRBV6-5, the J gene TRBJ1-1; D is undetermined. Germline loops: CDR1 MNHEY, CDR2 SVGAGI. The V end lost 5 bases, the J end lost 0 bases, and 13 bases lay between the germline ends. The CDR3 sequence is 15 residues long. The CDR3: CASSRFLSLNTEAFF. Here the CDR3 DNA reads TGTGCCAGCAGTCGCTTCCTTAGTCTGAACACTGAAGCTTTCTTT.

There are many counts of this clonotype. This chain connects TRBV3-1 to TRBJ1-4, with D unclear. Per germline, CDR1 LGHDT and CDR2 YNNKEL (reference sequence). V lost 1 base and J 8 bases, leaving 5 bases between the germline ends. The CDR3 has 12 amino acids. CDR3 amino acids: CASSQGREKLFF. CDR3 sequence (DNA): TGTGCCAGCAGCCAAGGACGCGAAAAACTGTTTTTT.

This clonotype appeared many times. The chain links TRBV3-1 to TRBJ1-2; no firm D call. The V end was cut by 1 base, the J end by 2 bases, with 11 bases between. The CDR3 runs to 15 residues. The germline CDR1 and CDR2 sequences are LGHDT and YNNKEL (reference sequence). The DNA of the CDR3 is TGTGCCAGCAGCCAAGGGGTCAACACCAACTATGGCTACACCTTC. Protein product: CASSQGVNTNYGYTF.

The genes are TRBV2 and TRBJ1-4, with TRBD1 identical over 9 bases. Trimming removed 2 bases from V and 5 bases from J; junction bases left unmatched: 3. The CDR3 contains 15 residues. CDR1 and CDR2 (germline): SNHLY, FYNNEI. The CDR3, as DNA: TGTGCCAGCAGTGAATCTGGGACAGGGAATGAAAAACTGTTTTTT. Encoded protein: CASSESGTGNEKLFF.

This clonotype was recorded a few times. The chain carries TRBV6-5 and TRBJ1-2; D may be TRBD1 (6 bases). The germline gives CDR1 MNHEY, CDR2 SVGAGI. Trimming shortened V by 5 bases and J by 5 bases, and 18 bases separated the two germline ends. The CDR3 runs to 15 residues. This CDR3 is CASSRQVPGDYGYTF. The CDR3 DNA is TGTGCCAGCAGTAGACAGGTCCCTGGCGATTATGGCTACACCTTC.

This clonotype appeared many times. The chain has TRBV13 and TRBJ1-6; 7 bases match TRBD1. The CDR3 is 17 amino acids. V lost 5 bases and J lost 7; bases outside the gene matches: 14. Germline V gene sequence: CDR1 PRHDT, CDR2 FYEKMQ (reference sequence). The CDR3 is CASSRGITGVQNSPLHF. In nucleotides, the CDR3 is TGTGCCAGCAGCCGGGGCATCACAGGGGTTCAGAATTCACCCCTCCACTTT.

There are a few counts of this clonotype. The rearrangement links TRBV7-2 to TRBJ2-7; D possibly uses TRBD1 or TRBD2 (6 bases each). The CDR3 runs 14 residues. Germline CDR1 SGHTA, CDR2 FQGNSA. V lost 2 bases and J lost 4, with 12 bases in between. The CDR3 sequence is CASSLPGGGYEQYF. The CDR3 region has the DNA TGTGCCAGCAGCTTACCCGGGGGCGGGTACGAGCAGTACTTC. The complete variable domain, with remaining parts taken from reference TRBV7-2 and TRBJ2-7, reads GAGVSQSPSNKVTEKGKDVELRCDPISGHTALYWYRQSLGQGLEFLIYFQGNSAPDKSGLPSDRFSAERTGGSVSTLTIQRTQQEDSAVYLCASSLPGGGYEQYFGPGTRLTVT.

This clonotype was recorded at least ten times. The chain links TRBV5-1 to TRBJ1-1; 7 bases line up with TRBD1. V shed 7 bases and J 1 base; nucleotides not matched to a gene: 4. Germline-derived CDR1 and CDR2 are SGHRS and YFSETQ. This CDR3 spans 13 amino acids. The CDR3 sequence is CASYRQGNTEAFF. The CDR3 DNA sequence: TGCGCCAGCTATAGACAGGGGAACACTGAAGCTTTCTTT.

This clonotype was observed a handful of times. This CDR3 is CASSQLQGYEQYF. The CDR3 region has the DNA TGCGCCAGCAGCCAACTACAGGGGTACGAGCAGTACTTC. This chain uses TRBV5-1 with TRBJ2-7; TRBD1 aligns across 7 bases. The CDR3 is made up of 13 amino acids. The germline CDR1 and CDR2 sequences are SGHRS and YFSETQ. V lost 4 bases, J lost 4 bases, and 5 bases stayed unmatched.

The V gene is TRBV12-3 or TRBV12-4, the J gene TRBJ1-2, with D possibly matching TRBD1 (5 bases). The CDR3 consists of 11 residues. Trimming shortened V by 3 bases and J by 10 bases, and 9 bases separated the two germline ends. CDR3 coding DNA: TGTGCCAGCAGTTTGGGGGACTTCTACACCTTC. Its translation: CASSLGDFYTF.

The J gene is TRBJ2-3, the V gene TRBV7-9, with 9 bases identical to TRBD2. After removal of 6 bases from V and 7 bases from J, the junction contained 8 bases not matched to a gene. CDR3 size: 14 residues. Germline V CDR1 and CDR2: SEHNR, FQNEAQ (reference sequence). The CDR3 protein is CASRMDSGGYTQYF. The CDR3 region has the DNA TGTGCCAGCAGGATGGACAGCGGGGGGTATACGCAGTATTTT.

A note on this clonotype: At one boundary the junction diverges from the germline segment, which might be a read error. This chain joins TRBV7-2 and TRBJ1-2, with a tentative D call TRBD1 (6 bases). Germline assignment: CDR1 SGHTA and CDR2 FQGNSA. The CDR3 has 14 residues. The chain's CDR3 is CASRLEDRNYGYTF. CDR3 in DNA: TGTGCCAGCAGGTTAGAGGACAGAAACTATGGCTACACCTTC.

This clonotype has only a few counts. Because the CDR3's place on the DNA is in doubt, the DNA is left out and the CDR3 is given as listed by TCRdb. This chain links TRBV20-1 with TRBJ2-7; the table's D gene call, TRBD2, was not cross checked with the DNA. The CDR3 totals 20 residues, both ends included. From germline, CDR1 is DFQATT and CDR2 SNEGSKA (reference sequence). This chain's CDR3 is CSARLLTGEAGEQYFGRQYF.